These T cell receptor beta chains were read from a single sample in a study of OX40 agonist ivuxolimab in advanced cancers. TCRdb keeps only in-frame clones here, not all; method: immunoSEQ multiplex PCR. The profile shows 35,000 to 50,000 clones, more than 70% of them singletons. Source: CD4+ or CD8+ T cells sorted from blood, taken in a trial of the OX40 agonist ivuxolimab. All receptors derive from an adult with an advanced solid tumor such as melanoma, head and neck, liver or kidney cancer. The CDR3 runs from the conserved cysteine through the conserved F or W. D genes are given only for firm matches. Clone size, where shown, is once, few, many, or a class for clones that have expanded.

v_call,j_call,d_call,clone_size,cdr3_nt,cdr3_aa
TRBV5-8,TRBJ2-7,NA,NA,TGTGCCAGCAGCTGGAAAGGGGGCTCCTACGAGCAGTACTTC,CASSWKGGSYEQYF
TRBV28,TRBJ1-2,NA,NA,TGTGCCAGCAGTTCATCAACTGGCTACACCTTC,CASSSSTGYTF
TRBV28,TRBJ1-2,NA,NA,TGTGCCAGCGCCCTCGGGGGAAACTATGGCTACACCTTC,CASALGGNYGYTF
TRBV11-3,TRBJ2-1,TRBD2,NA,TGTGCCAGCAGCTTAGCGGGAGGGATTTACAATGAGCAGTTCTTC,CASSLAGGIYNEQFF
TRBV4-3,TRBJ1-2,NA,NA,TGCGCCAGCAGCCAAGGGGACTATGGCTACACCTTC,CASSQGDYGYTF
TRBV4-3,TRBJ2-7,NA,NA,TGCGCCAGCAGCCAAGACCGGGTCCATTTTAACGAGCAGTACTTC,CASSQDRVHFNEQYF
TRBV19,TRBJ2-7,TRBD1,NA,TGTGCCAGTAGTGCCCGGGACAGCTCCTACGAGCAGTACTTC,CASSARDSSYEQYF
TRBV28,TRBJ2-2,NA,NA,TGTGCCAGCAGTTTATTCGGGGAGCTGTTTTTT,CASSLFGELFF
TRBV19,TRBJ1-5,NA,NA,TGTGCCAGTAGTGAACAGGTCAATCAGCCCCAGCATTTT,CASSEQVNQPQHF
TRBV19,TRBJ1-2,NA,NA,TGTGCCTCGACATGGGAGAACTATGGCTACACCTTC,CASTWENYGYTF
TRBV21-1,TRBJ1-5,NA,NA,TGTGCCAGCAGCAAAACCCCGGCACGAGGGAGGGGTTTCGGGCAGCCCCAGCATTTT,CASSKTPARGRGFGQPQHF
TRBV28,TRBJ2-1,TRBD2,NA,TGTGCCAGCAGTTTGAGGTCTAGCGGTTACAATGAGCAGTTCTTC,CASSLRSSGYNEQFF
TRBV29-1,TRBJ1-3,TRBD1,NA,TGCAGCGCCCGGACAGGAGGCTCTGGAAACACCATATATTTT,CSARTGGSGNTIYF
TRBV5-6,TRBJ1-4,NA,medium-sized,TGTGCCAGCAGCCCTCGACTTGGTAATGAAAAACTGTTTTTT,CASSPRLGNEKLFF
TRBV19,TRBJ2-3,TRBD2,once,TGTGCCAGTAGTAGAGACCTACCGGGACTAATTAAGGGAGATACGCAGTATTTT,CASSRDLPGLIKGDTQYF
TRBV7-2,TRBJ2-3,NA,NA,TGTGCCAGCAGCTTAAATCTAATAAGCACAGATACGCAGTATTTT,CASSLNLISTDTQYF
TRBV5-1,TRBJ2-5,NA,NA,TGCGCCACCTCGGTGGTATCCCAAGAGACCCAGTACTTC,CATSVVSQETQYF
TRBV19,TRBJ2-1,NA,NA,TGTGCCAGTAGCCACAGCTACAATGAGCAGTTCTTC,CASSHSYNEQFF
TRBV5-6,TRBJ2-3,NA,NA,TGTGCCAGCAGCGACCCTAGGGGCTATATCACAGATACGCAGTATTTT,CASSDPRGYITDTQYF
TRBV6-1,TRBJ2-7,TRBD2,NA,TGTGCCAGCATGAAAGCGGGAGGTTACGAGCAGTACTTC,CASMKAGGYEQYF